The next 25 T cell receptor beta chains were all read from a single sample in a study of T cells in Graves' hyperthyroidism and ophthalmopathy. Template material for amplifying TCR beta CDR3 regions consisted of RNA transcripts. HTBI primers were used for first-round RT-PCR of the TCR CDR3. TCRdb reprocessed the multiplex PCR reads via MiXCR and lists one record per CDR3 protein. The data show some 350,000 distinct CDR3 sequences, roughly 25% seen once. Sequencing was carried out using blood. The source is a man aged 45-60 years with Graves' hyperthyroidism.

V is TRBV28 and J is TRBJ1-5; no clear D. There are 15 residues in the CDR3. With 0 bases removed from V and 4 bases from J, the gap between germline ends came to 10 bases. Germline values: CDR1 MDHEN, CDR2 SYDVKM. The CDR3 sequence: CASSLWSERNQPQHF. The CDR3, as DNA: TGTGCCAGCAGTTTATGGTCAGAAAGAAATCAGCCCCAGCATTTT.

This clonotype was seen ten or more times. This CDR3 reads CASSLVTGRASNTEAFF. The DNA for the CDR3 is TGTGCCAGCAGCTTGGTGACGGGGAGGGCGTCGAACACTGAAGCTTTCTTT. The chain joins TRBV5-6 to TRBJ1-1, with D unclear. Germline V CDR1 and CDR2: SGHDT, YYEEEE. The CDR3 contains 17 residues. V was clipped by 0 bases and J by 1 base, with 16 bases between them.

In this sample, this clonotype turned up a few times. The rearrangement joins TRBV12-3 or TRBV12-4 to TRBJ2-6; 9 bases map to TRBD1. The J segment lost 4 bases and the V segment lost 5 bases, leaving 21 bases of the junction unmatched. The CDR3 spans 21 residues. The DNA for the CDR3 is TGTGCCAGCAGTAACCCGTACAGGGGGCGAGCCCCCACTCTAGGGGCCAACGTCCTGACTTTC. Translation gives CASSNPYRGRAPTLGANVLTF.

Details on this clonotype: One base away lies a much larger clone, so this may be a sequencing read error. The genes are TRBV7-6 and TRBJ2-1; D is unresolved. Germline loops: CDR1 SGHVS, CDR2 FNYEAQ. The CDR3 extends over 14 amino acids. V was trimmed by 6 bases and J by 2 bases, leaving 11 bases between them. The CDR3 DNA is TGTGCCAGCAGTGAAGTGAAACCCTACAATGAGCAGTTCTTC. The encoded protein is CASSEVKPYNEQFF.

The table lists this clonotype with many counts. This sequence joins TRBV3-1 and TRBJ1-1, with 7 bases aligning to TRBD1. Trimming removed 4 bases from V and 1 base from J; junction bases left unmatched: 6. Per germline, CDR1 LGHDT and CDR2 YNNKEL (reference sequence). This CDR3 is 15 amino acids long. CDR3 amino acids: CASSRRDSQNTEAFF. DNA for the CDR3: TGTGCCAGCAGCCGGCGGGACAGCCAGAACACTGAAGCTTTCTTT. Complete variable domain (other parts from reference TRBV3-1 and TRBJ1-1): DTAVSQTPKYLVTQMGNDKSIKCEQNLGHDTMYWYKQDSKKFLKIMFSYNNKELIINETVPNRFSPKSPDKAHLNLHINSLELGDSAVYFCASSRRDSQNTEAFFGQGTRLTVV.

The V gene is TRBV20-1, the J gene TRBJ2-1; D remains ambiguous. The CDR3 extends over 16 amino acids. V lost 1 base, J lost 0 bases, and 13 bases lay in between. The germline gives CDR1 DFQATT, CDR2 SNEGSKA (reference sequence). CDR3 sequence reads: CSARALDRSSYNEQFF. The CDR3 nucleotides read TGCAGTGCTAGAGCGTTAGACCGTAGCTCCTACAATGAGCAGTTCTTC.

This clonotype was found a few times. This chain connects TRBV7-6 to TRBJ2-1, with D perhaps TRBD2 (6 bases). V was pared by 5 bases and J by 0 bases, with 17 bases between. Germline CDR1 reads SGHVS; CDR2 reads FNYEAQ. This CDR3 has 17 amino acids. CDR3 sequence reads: CASSPILAGSSYNEQFF. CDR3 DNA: TGTGCCAGCAGCCCGATTCTTGCGGGGAGCTCCTACAATGAGCAGTTCTTC.

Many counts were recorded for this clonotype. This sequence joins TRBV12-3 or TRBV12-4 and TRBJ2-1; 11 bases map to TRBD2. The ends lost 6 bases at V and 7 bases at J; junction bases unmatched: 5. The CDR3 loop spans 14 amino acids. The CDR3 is CASRSTSGANEQFF. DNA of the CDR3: TGTGCCAGCAGGTCGACTAGCGGGGCAAATGAGCAGTTCTTC.

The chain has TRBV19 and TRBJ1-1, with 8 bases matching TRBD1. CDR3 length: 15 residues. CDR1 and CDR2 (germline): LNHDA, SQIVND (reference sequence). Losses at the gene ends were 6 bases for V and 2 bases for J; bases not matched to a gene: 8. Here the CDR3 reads CASRNPGQANTEAFF. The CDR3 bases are TGTGCCAGTAGGAATCCGGGACAGGCCAACACTGAAGCTTTCTTT.

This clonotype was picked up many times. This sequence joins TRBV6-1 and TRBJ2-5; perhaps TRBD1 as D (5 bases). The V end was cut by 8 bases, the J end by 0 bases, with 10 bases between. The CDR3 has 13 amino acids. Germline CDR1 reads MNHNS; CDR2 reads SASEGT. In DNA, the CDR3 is TGTGCCAGCTACAGGTCGTACCAAGAGACCCAGTACTTC. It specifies CASYRSYQETQYF.

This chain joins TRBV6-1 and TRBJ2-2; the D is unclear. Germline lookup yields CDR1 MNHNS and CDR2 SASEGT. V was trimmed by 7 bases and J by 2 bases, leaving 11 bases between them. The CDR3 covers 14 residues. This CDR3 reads CASKLTRNTGELFF. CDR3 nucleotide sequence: TGTGCCAGCAAACTGACCCGTAACACCGGGGAGCTGTTTTTT.

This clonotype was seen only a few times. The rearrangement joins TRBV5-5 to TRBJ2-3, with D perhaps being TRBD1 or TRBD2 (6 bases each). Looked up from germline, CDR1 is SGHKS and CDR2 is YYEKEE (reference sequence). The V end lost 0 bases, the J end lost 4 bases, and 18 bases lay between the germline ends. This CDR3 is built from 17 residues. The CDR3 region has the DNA TGTGCCAGCAGCTTGGAAACGGGGGCCGGGTTCGCAGATACGCAGTATTTT. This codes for CASSLETGAGFADTQYF.

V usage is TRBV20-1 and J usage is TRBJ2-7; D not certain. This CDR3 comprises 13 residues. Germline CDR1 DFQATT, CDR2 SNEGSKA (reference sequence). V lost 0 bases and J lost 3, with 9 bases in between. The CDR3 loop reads CSARDFRGYEQYF. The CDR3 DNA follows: TGCAGTGCTAGAGATTTCAGAGGCTACGAGCAGTACTTC.

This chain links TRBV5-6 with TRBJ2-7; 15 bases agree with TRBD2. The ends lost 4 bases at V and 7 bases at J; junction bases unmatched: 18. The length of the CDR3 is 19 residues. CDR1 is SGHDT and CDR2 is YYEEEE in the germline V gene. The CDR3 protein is CASSQRTSGRAVTAREQYF. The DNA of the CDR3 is TGTGCCAGCAGCCAACGGACTAGCGGGAGGGCAGTGACAGCTAGAGAGCAGTACTTC. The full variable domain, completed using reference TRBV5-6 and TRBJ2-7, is DAGVTQSPTHLIKTRGQQVTLRCSPKSGHDTVSWYQQALGQGPQFIFQYYEEEERQRGNFPDRFSGHQFPNYSSELNVNALLLGDSALYLCASSQRTSGRAVTAREQYFGPGTRLTVT.

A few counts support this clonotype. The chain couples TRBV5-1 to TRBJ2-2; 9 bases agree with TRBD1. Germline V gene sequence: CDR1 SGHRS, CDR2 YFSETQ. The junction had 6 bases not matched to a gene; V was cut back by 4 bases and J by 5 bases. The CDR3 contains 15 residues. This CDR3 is CASSRDRAGTGELFF. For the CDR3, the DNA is TGCGCCAGCAGCAGGGACAGGGCTGGAACCGGGGAGCTGTTTTTT. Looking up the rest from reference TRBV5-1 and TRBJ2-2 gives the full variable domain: KAGVTQTPRYLIKTRGQQVTLSCSPISGHRSVSWYQQTPGQGLQFLFEYFSETQRNKGNFPGRFSGRQFSNSRSEMNVSTLELGDSALYLCASSRDRAGTGELFFGEGSRLTVL.

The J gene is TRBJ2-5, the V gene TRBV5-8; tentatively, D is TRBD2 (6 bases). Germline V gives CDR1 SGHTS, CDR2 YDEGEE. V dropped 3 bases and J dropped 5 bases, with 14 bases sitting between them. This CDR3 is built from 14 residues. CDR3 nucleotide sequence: TGTGCCAGCAGCTCCCCGGGACTGCACGAGACCCAGTACTTC. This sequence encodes CASSSPGLHETQYF.

CDR3 loop: CASNKQGRNQPQHF. The CDR3 region has the DNA TGTGCCAGCAATAAACAGGGGCGCAATCAGCCCCAGCATTTT. The V and J genes are TRBV12-3 or TRBV12-4 and TRBJ1-5, with 7 positions matching TRBD1. Trimming removed 7 bases from V and 2 bases from J; junction bases left unmatched: 5. The CDR3 is made up of 14 amino acids.

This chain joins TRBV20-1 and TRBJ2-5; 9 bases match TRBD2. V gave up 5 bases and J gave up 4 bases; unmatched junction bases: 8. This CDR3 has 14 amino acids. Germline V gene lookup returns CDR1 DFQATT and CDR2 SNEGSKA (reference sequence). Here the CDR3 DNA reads TGCAGTGCTCTGAGCGGGAGGCTAGGAGAGACCCAGTACTTC. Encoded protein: CSALSGRLGETQYF.

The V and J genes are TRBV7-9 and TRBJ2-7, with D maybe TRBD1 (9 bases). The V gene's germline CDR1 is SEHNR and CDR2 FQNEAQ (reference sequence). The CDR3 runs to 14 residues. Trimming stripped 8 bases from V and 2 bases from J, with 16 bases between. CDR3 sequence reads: CASRGGQGPYEQYF. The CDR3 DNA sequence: TGTGCCAGCCGGGGGGGACAGGGCCCCTACGAGCAGTACTTC.

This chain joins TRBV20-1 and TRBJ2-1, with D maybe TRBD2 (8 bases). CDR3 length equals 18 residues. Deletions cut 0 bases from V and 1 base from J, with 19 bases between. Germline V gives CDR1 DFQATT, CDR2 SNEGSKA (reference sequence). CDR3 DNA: TGCAGTGCTAGAGATCTAAAGGGGGCGGGAGGTTCCTACAATGAGCAGTTCTTC. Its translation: CSARDLKGAGGSYNEQFF.

The CDR3 here is CASSLELAGVSKQYF. The DNA for the CDR3 is TGTGCCAGCAGTTTAGAACTAGCGGGAGTATCAAAGCAGTACTTC. This chain uses TRBV12-3 or TRBV12-4 with TRBJ2-7, with TRBD2 matching over 11 bases. The ends lost 1 base at V and 8 bases at J; junction bases unmatched: 7. The CDR3 has 15 residues.

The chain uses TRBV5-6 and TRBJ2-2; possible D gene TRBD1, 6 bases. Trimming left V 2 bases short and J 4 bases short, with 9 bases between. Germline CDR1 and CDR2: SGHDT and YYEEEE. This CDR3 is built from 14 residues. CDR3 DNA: TGTGCCAGCAGCTTCGAACAGGGCACCGGGGAGCTGTTTTTT. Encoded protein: CASSFEQGTGELFF.

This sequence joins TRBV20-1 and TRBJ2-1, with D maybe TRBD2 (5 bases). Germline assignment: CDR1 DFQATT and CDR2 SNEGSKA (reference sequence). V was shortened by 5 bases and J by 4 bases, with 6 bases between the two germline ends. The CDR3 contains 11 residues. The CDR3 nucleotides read TGCAGTGCTCAGCGGTACAATGAGCAGTTCTTC. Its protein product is CSAQRYNEQFF.

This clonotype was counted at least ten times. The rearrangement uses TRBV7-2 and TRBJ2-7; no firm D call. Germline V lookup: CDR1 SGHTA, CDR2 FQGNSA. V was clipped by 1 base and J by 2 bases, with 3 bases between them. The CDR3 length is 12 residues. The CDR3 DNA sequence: TGTGCCAGCAGCTTAGTCCCCTACGAGCAGTACTTC. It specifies CASSLVPYEQYF.

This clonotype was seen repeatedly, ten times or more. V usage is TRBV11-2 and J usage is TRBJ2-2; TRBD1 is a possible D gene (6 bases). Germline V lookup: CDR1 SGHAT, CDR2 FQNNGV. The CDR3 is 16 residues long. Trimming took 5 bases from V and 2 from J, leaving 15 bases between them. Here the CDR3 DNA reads TGTGCCAGCAGCACCTCGGGACACAGTAACACCGGGGAGCTGTTTTTT. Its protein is CASSTSGHSNTGELFF.